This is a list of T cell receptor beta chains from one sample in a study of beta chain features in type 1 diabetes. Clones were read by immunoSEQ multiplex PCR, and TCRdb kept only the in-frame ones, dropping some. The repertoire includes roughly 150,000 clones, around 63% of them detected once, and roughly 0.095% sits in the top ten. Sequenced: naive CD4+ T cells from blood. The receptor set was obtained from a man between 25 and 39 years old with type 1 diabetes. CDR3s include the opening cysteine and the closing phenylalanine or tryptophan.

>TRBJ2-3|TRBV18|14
CASSLLESTDTQYF
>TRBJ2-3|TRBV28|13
CASRLQGADTQYF
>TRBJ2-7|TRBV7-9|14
CASQRQGGNWEQYF
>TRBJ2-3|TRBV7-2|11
CASSQAATQYF
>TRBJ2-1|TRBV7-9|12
CASSLSNNEQFF
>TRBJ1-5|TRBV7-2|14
CASSLPEQGQPQHF
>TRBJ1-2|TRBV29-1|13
CSVENQDGDGYTF
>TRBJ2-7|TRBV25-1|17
CASSEFSGTRGAYEQYF
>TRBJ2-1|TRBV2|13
CASSDNGYNEQFF
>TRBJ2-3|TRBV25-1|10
CASSHGTQYF
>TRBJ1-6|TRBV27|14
CASSLSGGYSPLHF
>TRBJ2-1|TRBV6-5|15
CASSYRVTDYNEQFF
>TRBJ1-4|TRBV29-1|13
CSVAGETNEKLFF
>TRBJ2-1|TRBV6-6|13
CASSWLLGNEQFF
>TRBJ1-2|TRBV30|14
CAWSSAGAIHGYTF
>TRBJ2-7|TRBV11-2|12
CASRTGVDEQYF
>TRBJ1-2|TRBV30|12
CAWSVKGTGYTF
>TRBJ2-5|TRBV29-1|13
CSAAGLLGETQYF
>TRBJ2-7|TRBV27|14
CASSLSRDTYEQYF
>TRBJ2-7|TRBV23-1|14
CASSQCPVAYEQYF
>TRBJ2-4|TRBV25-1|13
CASREGAQNIQYF
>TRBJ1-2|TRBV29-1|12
CSVENPGEGYTF
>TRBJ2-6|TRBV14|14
CASSQVAGANVLTF
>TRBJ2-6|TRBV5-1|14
CASSLGSGANVLTF
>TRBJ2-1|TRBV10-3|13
CATTSGGINEQFF
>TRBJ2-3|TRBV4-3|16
CASSQDASGGTDTQYF
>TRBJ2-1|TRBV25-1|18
CASSELGSGFGSYNEQFF
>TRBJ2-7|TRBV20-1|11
CSLLLGDEQYF
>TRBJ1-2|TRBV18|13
CASSPIGDNGYTF
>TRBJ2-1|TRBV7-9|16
CASSLVGTGQDNEQFF
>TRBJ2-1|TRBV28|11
CASSFGGEQFF
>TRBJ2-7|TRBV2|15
CASSPLLGGSYEQYF
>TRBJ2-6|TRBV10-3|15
CAISDGQPGANVLTF
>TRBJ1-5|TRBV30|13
CAWSGGVNQPQHF
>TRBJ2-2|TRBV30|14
CAKRDTLNTGELFF
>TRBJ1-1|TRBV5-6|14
CASSWGQWNTEAFF
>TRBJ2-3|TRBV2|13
CASSEWSTDTQYF
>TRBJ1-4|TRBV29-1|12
CSVAQSDEKLFF
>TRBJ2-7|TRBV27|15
CASSPHRGLSYEQYF
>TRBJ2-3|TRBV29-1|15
CSVVLARQVTDTQYF
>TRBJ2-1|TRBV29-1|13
CSVHRGRENEQFF
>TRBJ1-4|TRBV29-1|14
CSVGPGGANEKLFF
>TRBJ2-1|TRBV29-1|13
CSVEVMENNEQFF
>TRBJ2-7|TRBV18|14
CASSQGLSSYEQYF
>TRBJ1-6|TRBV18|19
CASSLLEGDRGTDNSPLHF
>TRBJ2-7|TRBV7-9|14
CASSFEWTGEEQYF
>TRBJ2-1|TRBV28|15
CASSFPRGWDNEQFF
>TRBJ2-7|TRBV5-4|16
CASSSSRTAGEYEQYF
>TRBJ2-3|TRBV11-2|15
CASSLLGAGTDTQYF
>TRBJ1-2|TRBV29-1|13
CSSQTGSNYGYTF
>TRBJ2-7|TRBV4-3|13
CASAAGDRKEQYF
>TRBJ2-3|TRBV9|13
CASSARQEETQYF
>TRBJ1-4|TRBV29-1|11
CSAAGSEKLFF
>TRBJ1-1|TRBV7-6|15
CASSHETGMNTEAFF
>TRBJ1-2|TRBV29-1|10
CSVVSSGYTF
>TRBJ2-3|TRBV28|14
CPLGLAGGKDTQYF
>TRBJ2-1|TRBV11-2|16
CASSSLRGSSYNEQFF
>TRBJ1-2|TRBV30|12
CAWSTGRYGYTF
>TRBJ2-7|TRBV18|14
CASSPGTGYHEQYF
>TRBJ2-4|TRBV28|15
CASSLTGLAKNIQYF